The sequence of this T cell receptor (beta chain) was determined in a study of shared clonotypes between healthy human individuals. Assay: immunoSEQ multiplex PCR; the TCRdb copy retains only in-frame clones and omits some. The sample records some 2,500,000 clones, under 95% being singletons. V gave up 6 bases and J gave up 4 bases, with 10 bases separating them. The CDR3 contains 13 residues. The V gene's germline CDR1 is PRHDT and CDR2 FYEKMQ (reference sequence). Sequencing was carried out using naive CD4+ T cells from PBMCs. As to subset: CD45RA+ positively selected. The gene calls are TRBV13 and TRBJ2-1; D is unresolved. The clonotype comes from a man between 18 and 29 years old in good health. Some clones in this sample may be carry-over from other donors' samples. CDR3 region: CASRDGHYNEQFF. As DNA, the CDR3 is TGTGCCAGCAGGGACGGCCATTACAATGAGCAGTTCTTC.